The present entry profiles one T cell receptor (beta chain) with its context. The CDR3 runs to 14 residues. CDR1 is MNHEY and CDR2 is SVGAGI in the germline V gene. With 5 bases clipped from V and 8 bases from J, the junction kept 8 bases outside the gene matches. These data are taken from a study of blood T cells in healthy people across ages. A second PCR, run for about 7 to 11 cycles, used a sample-barcoded 5' primer plus a J-beta primer mix. Each CDR3 protein is one row after TCRdb ran MiXCR on the 5' RACE reads. The sample contains nearly 800,000 distinct CDR3 sequences, approximately 25% of which appear only once. The data also belong to a second study, concerning T cells of mothers and their children.

The receptor's source is a boy younger than 18 in good health. The chain recombines TRBV6-5 with TRBJ1-4, with 7 bases identical to TRBD1. The source material was blood. The CDR3 DNA follows: TGTGCCAGCAGTCCCACAGGGGACGGCGAAAAACTGTTTTTT. Translation: CASSPTGDGEKLFF.